This TCR beta chain was sequenced for a study of tumor-infiltrating lymphocytes in primary liver carcinoma. Overall study context: Men and women, 30 to 69 years of age, made up the patients. Sample counts of productive TCRbeta reads spanned roughly 3.65 to 7.13 million; these counts were similar across tissue types. Regarding the study as a whole: Among the pair types, tumor region pairs showed more overlap than tumor-adjacent and tumor-blood pairs. Significantly greater top-250-clone fractions characterized tumors relative to blood (p = 0.039).

There are a few counts of this clonotype. Its antigen is undetermined. RNA was extracted from whole blood without cell sorting, alongside germline DNA. The CDR3 spans 14 residues. The germline gives CDR1 MNHEY, CDR2 SVGAGI. V was shortened by 8 bases and J by 0 bases, with 10 bases between the two germline ends. From about 530 ng total RNA, TCR beta cDNA was generated with a primer in the constant region. Three nested multiplex PCR rounds, a slightly modified ARM-PCR, produced the libraries for TCR beta. For around 9 cycles apiece, the opening two PCR rounds ran with TRBV1-TRBV30 forward primers and a C-beta reverse primer. TCRdb re-analysed the multiplex PCR reads in MiXCR, keeping a single row per CDR3 protein. The sample shows fewer than 350,000 distinct CDR3 sequences, approximately 60% of them seen only once.

The V and J genes are TRBV6-5 and TRBJ2-2; a weak D match, TRBD2 (7 bases). The TCR comes from a man aged 35 to 55 with primary liver carcinoma and hepatitis B virus infection. Sequencing was carried out using peripheral blood. The CDR3 is CASGEGANTGELFF. The CDR3, as DNA: TGTGCCAGCGGGGAGGGGGCGAACACCGGGGAGCTGTTTTTT.